Following are 17 T cell receptor beta chains from one sample sequenced in a study of blood T cell repertoires in COVID-19. This table comes from immunoSEQ multiplex PCR, and its TCRdb copy is limited to in-frame clones, with some not included. This table holds about 200,000 clones, approximately 90% found once. Sequenced input: peripheral blood. The source is a middle-aged man with active or convalescent COVID-19.

The chain is built from TRBV7-6 and TRBJ2-1; 7 positions match TRBD1. The CDR3 has 16 amino acids. V lost 5 bases and J lost 2; bases outside the gene matches: 9. CDR1 is SGHVS, CDR2 FNYEAQ, per germline. The CDR3 sequence is CASSPQTGLTYNEQFF. In DNA, the CDR3 is TGTGCCAGCAGCCCTCAGACAGGGTTGACCTACAATGAGCAGTTCTTC. Full variable domain (missing parts from reference TRBV7-6 and TRBJ2-1): GAGVSQSPRYKVTKRGQDVALRCDPISGHVSLYWYRQALGQGPEFLTYFNYEAQQDKSGLPNDRFSAERPEGSISTLTIQRTEQRDSAMYRCASSPQTGLTYNEQFFGPGTRLTVL.

The CDR3 here is CASTSRVGQAPLHF. The CDR3 DNA is TGTGCCAGCACGTCTCGTGTTGGCCAGGCACCCCTCCACTTT. The chain recombines TRBV27 with TRBJ1-6; no clear D gene. The CDR3 sequence is 14 residues long. Germline V CDR1 and CDR2: MNHEY, SMNVEV (reference sequence). V gave up 7 bases and J gave up 11 bases, with 18 bases separating them.

V gene TRBV7-9 combines with J gene TRBJ2-5, with D possibly being TRBD2 (6 bases). Germline loops: CDR1 SEHNR, CDR2 FQNEAQ (reference sequence). The CDR3 spans 14 residues. V dropped 5 bases and J dropped 0 bases, with 10 bases sitting between them. The CDR3 protein is CASSRLGNQETQYF. CDR3 DNA: TGTGCCAGCAGCCGACTAGGGAACCAAGAGACCCAGTACTTC.

The chain couples TRBV15 to TRBJ2-5; D call uncertain. The CDR3 length is 15 residues. V was clipped by 0 bases and J by 5 bases, with 13 bases between them. Germline CDR1 and CDR2: LNHNV and YYDKDF (reference sequence). The CDR3 region is CATSRELRPGETQYF. The CDR3, as DNA: TGTGCCACCAGCAGAGAACTTAGGCCCGGGGAGACCCAGTACTTC.

The chain joins TRBV5-8 to TRBJ1-2, with 8 bases fitting TRBD1. The CDR3 spans 16 residues. CDR1 SGHTS and CDR2 YDEGEE come from the germline V gene. The junction had 12 bases not matched to a gene; V was cut back by 4 bases and J by 4 bases. This chain's CDR3 is CASSDGPQGATYGYTF. CDR3 bases: TGTGCCAGCAGCGACGGTCCTCAGGGGGCGACCTATGGCTACACCTTC.

The chain recombines TRBV27 with TRBJ2-4, with TRBD2 identical over 12 bases. V dropped 5 bases and J dropped 0; count of bases not matched to a gene: 14. Germline CDR1 MNHEY, CDR2 SMNVEV (reference sequence). This CDR3 region has 20 residues. CDR3 in amino acids: CASSTRPLWTSGVAKNIQYF. The CDR3 region has the DNA TGTGCCAGCAGTACACGCCCCCTTTGGACTAGCGGGGTAGCCAAAAACATTCAGTACTTC.

V gene TRBV27 combines with J gene TRBJ2-3, with D uncertain. CDR3 length: 12 amino acids. V was cut by 3 bases and J by 2 bases, with 3 bases left in between. Germline loops: CDR1 MNHEY, CDR2 SMNVEV (reference sequence). The CDR3 region is CASSFSTDTQYF. For the CDR3, the DNA is TGTGCCAGCAGTTTCTCCACAGATACGCAGTATTTT.

This sequence joins TRBV6-5 and TRBJ2-1; 8 nucleotides align to TRBD2. The CDR3 length is 16 residues. CDR1 and CDR2 from the germline V gene are MNHEY and SVGAGI. J was trimmed by 4 bases and V by 4 bases; bases with no gene match: 9. The CDR3 nucleotides are TGTGCCAGCAGTTCAAACTCCGGGACTAGTTACAATGAGCAGTTCTTC. This sequence encodes CASSSNSGTSYNEQFF.

The chain is built from TRBV6-2 or TRBV6-3 and TRBJ1-1; the match to TRBD1 covers 7 bases. V shed 2 bases and J 5 bases; nucleotides not matched to a gene: 5. The CDR3 runs to 14 residues. Germline V gene lookup returns CDR1 MNHEY and CDR2 SVGEGT. In nucleotides, the CDR3 is TGTGCCAGCAGTTACGAGGGGGCCAGGACTGAAGCTTTCTTT. The encoded protein is CASSYEGARTEAFF.

The chain joins TRBV7-9 to TRBJ2-5; 11 nucleotides match TRBD2. This CDR3 spans 15 amino acids. Germline loops: CDR1 SEHNR, CDR2 FQNEAQ (reference sequence). V dropped 5 bases and J dropped 2; count of bases not matched to a gene: 4. DNA for the CDR3: TGTGCCAGCAGCCCGGGACTAGCGGATCAAGAGACCCAGTACTTC. It translates to CASSPGLADQETQYF.

This rearrangement joins TRBV19 to TRBJ1-1, with 7 bases fitting TRBD1. V gave up 3 bases and J gave up 0 bases; unmatched junction bases: 7. CDR3 size: 16 residues. Germline V gene data show CDR1 as LNHDA and CDR2 as SQIVND (reference sequence). The CDR3 DNA is TGTGCCAGTAGTATTAAGGGACAGCTTATGAACACTGAAGCTTTCTTT. This encodes CASSIKGQLMNTEAFF.

The V and J genes are TRBV15 and TRBJ2-7; TRBD2 might be the D (5 bases). Trimming cost V 8 bases and J 1 base, with 9 bases left between them. Germline V CDR1 and CDR2: LNHNV, YYDKDF (reference sequence). The CDR3 runs 12 residues. CDR3 sequence (DNA): TGTGCCACCTCGGGGTCTTCCTACGAGCAGTACTTC. The encoded protein is CATSGSSYEQYF.

The chain carries TRBV5-1 and TRBJ1-2; 9 bases agree with TRBD1. J was trimmed by 2 bases and V by 4 bases; bases with no gene match: 9. Germline assignment: CDR1 SGHRS and CDR2 YFSETQ. This CDR3 is built from 16 residues. In nucleotides, the CDR3 is TGCGCCAGCAGCGAACAGGGGGCCGGCTTCAACTATGGCTACACCTTC. Translation gives CASSEQGAGFNYGYTF.

The chain has TRBV6-1 and TRBJ2-6, with D possibly being TRBD2 (6 bases). V lost 0 bases and J 0 bases, leaving 9 bases between the germline ends. The CDR3 totals 17 residues. Germline CDR1 and CDR2: MNHNS and SASEGT. The CDR3 bases are TGTGCCAGCAGTGAAGCGGGACTCCCCTCTGGGGCCAACGTCCTGACTTTC. Translating gives CASSEAGLPSGANVLTF.

J is TRBJ1-6 and V is TRBV6-5; 7 bases map to TRBD1. The germline V gene encodes CDR1 MNHEY and CDR2 SVGAGI. The CDR3 spans 13 residues. J gave up 6 bases and V 11 bases, and 7 bases lay outside the gene matches. The CDR3 sequence: CASGGTVNSPLHF. The CDR3 coding sequence is TGTGCCTCCGGAGGGACAGTTAATTCACCCCTCCACTTT.

The chain is built from TRBV18 and TRBJ1-1, with a weak D call TRBD1 (5 bases). The V end was cut by 2 bases, the J end by 7 bases, with 23 bases between. This CDR3 has 17 residues. Germline-derived CDR1 and CDR2 are KGHSH and LQKENI. DNA of the CDR3: TGTGCCAGCTCACCATCGGGGGGGAAAACTTCACGAGGTGAAGCTTTCTTT. Translated, it gives CASSPSGGKTSRGEAFF.

This chain links TRBV27 with TRBJ2-5; D might be TRBD2 (5 bases). CDR1 is MNHEY, CDR2 SMNVEV, per germline (reference sequence). Trimming cost V 0 bases and J 5 bases, with 13 bases left between them. The CDR3 has 15 amino acids. The CDR3 region has the DNA TGTGCCAGCAGTTTATCCGTCGATTGGAGGGAGACCCAGTACTTC. As protein: CASSLSVDWRETQYF.